This TCR beta chain was found in a study of blood T cell repertoires in COVID-19. About the study: Spain, Italy and the United States supplied samples that represented acute and convalescent COVID-19. Nucleic acid was either cDNA or gDNA, and it came from T cells, B-cell-depleted T cells, or PBMCs.

Germline-derived CDR1 and CDR2 are KGHSH and LQKENI. The CDR3 sequence is 14 residues long. Trimming removed 3 bases from V and 5 bases from J, with 13 bases in between. Only in-frame clones appear in the TCRdb table, and some are missing; sequencing was by immunoSEQ multiplex PCR. The profile shows about 230,000 clones, 70% to 90% of them singletons. The TCR sequence derives from a young woman who had recovered from COVID-19. The chain employs TRBV18 and TRBJ2-5, with a possible D match to TRBD1 (6 bases). Material: peripheral blood. The CDR3: CASSPDSSSETQYF. CDR3 nucleotide sequence: TGTGCCAGCTCACCGGACAGTTCTAGCGAGACCCAGTACTTC.